This T cell receptor (beta chain) was sequenced for a study of post-analysis software for immune sequencing data. General study findings and limits: About 5 TRBV segments were more frequent in patients than controls; TRBV5-6, TRBV5-1 and TRBV20-1 belonged to this group. Samples prepared in the same batch strongly co-clustered by F measure.

The CDR3 loop spans 16 amino acids. From germline, CDR1 is SEHNR and CDR2 FQNEAQ (reference sequence). This clonotype came up once. Its cognate antigen is unknown. The junction departs from germline at one end; a sequencing error may be responsible. cDNA libraries of TCR beta carried unique molecular identifiers. Each CDR3 protein gets one entry after TCRdb re-called the PCR reads with MiXCR. The sample includes hundreds of thousands of distinct CDR3 sequences, 53% of them seen just once. Sequenced: blood. This rearrangement joins TRBV7-9 to TRBJ1-1, with 7 bases identical to TRBD1. The receptor was isolated from a girl between 10 and 17 years old with multiple sclerosis. The CDR3 coding sequence is TGTGCCCGCAGCCCTCGGGACAGAAGACTGAACACTGAAGCTTTCTTT. This sequence encodes CARSPRDRRLNTEAFF.